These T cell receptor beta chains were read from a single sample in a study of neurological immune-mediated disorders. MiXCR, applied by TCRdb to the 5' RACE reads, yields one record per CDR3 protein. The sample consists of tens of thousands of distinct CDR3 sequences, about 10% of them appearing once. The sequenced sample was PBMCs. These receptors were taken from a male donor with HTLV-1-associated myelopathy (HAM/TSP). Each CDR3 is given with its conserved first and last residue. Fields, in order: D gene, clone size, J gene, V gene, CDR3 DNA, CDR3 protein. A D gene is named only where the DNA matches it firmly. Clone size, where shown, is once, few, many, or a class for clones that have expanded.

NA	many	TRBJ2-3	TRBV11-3	TGTGCCAGCAGCGCCAGGGGAGATACGCAGTATTTT	CASSARGDTQYF
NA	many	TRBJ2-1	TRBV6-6	TGTGCCAGCAGCCACCCATCGTGGCAGAACAATGAGCAGTTCTTC	CASSHPSWQNNEQFF
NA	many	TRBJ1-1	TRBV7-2	TGTGCCAGCAGCTTTATGGGGAGCACTGAAGCTTTCTTT	CASSFMGSTEAFF
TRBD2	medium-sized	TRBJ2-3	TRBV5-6	TGTGCCAGCAGCTTGAGTAGCGGGGGGTTCACAGATACGCAGTATTTT	CASSLSSGGFTDTQYF
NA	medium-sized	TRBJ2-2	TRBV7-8	TGTGCCAGCGACAAACACCAGGGGACCGGGGAGCTGTTTTTT	CASDKHQGTGELFF
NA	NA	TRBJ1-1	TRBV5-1	TGCGCCAGCAGCGGGGGGTCCGGGTTAGAGGCTGAAGCTTTCTTT	CASSGGSGLEAEAFF
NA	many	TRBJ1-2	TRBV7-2	TGTGCCAGCAGCTCTCCCCGGGGGAAGGTGTGGGGCTACACCTTC	CASSSPRGKVWGYTF
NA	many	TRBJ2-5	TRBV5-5	TGTGCCAGCAGCAATGGGCCCACCTTGGAGGAGACCCAGTACTTC	CASSNGPTLEETQYF
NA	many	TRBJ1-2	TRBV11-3	TGTGCCAGCAGCTTAGTATCCGGGACGGGATCCTATGGCTACACCTTC	CASSLVSGTGSYGYTF
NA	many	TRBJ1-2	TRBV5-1	TGCGCCAGCAGCTTAAGGGACATCAACGGGGGAGGCTACACCTTC	CASSLRDINGGGYTF
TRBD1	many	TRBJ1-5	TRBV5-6	TGTGCCAGCAGCAGGGGACAGGGATATCAGCCCCAGCATTTT	CASSRGQGYQPQHF
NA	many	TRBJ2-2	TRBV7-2	TGTGCCAGCAGCTTACGGAGCGGAGGGGTGGAGACCGGGGAGCTGTTTTTT	CASSLRSGGVETGELFF
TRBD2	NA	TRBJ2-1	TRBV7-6	TGTGCCAGCAGCACGCCGACTAGCGGATACAATGAGCAGTTCTTC	CASSTPTSGYNEQFF
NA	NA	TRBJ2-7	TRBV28	TGTGCCAGCAGATCCACTCGACCGGTCTCCTACGAGCAGTACTTC	CASRSTRPVSYEQYF
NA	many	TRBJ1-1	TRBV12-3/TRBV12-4	TGTGCCAGCAGTTTTTTGTCCAATGAAGCTTTCTTT	CASSFLSNEAFF
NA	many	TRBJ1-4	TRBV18	TGTGCCAGCTCACCAGACAGGCAAAATGAAAAACTGTTTTTT	CASSPDRQNEKLFF
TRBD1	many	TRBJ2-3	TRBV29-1	TGCAGCCTAAGACGGGACAGCGAGGATACGCAGTATTTT	CSLRRDSEDTQYF
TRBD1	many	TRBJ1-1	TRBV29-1	TGCAGCGTTCGATATTCGACAGGGTGGACGGAAGTGGGTGAAGCTTTCTTT	CSVRYSTGWTEVGEAFF
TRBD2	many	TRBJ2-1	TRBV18	TGTGCCAGCTCACCAAGTGGGACTAGCGGAAACAATGAGCAGTTCTTC	CASSPSGTSGNNEQFF
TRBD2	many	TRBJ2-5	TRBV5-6	TGTGCCAGCAGCTTGGCATCAGGACTAGCCGGTCAGACCCAGTACTTC	CASSLASGLAGQTQYF
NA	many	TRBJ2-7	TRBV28	TGTGCCAGCAGCTCCCCCGGGGCCCAGAGCTCCTACGAGCAGTACTTC	CASSSPGAQSSYEQYF
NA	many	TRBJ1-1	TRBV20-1	TGCAGTGTGAGAGACACACAGAATGGACGAGCTTTCTTT	CSVRDTQNGRAFF
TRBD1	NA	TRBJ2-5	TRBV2	TGTGCCAGCGGGGGACAGCAAGAGACCCAGTACTTC	CASGGQQETQYF
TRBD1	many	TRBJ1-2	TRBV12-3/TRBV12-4	TGTGCCAGCAGTCTGACAGGGCGGGACGGCTACACCTTC	CASSLTGRDGYTF
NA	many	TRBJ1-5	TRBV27	TGTGCCAGCAGTTTGGAGGGAGTCAATCAGCCCCAGCATTTT	CASSLEGVNQPQHF
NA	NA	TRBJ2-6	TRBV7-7	TGTGCCAGCAGCTTAGGCGGACCAAACTCTGGGGCCAACGTCCTGACTTTC	CASSLGGPNSGANVLTF
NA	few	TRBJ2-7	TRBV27	TGTGCCAGCAGTCATGGGACCGAGCAGTACTTC	CASSHGTEQYF
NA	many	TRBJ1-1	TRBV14	TGTGCCAGCAGCCCCCATGGGACTGAAGCTTTCTTT	CASSPHGTEAFF
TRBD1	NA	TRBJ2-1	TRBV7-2	TGTGCCAGCAGCAGCACCAGGGGGCGAACCTACAATGAGCAGTTCTTC	CASSSTRGRTYNEQFF
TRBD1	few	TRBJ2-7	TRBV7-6	TGTGCCAGCAGCCCCGAAGGATGGGGACAGGGATACGAGCAGTACTTC	CASSPEGWGQGYEQYF
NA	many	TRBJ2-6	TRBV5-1	TGCGCCAGCAGCTTGGAAGTAGGAGGTTCCTCTGGGGCCAACGTCCTGACTTTC	CASSLEVGGSSGANVLTF
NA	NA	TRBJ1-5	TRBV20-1	TGCAGTGCAAGCCCCGGGGGGAATCAGCCCCAGCATTTT	CSASPGGNQPQHF
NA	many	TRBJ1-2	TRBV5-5	TGTGCCAGCAGCTTGGTTCACGCCTTGTCTAACTATGGCTACACCTTC	CASSLVHALSNYGYTF
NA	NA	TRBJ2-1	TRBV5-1	TGCGCCAGCTTGGGGGCGCGGACCTCCTACAATGAGCAGTTCTTC	CASLGARTSYNEQFF
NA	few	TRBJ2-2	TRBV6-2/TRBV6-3	TGTGCCAGCAGTTTCTTAAGGGGCCCGGGAACCGGGGAGCTGTTTTTT	CASSFLRGPGTGELFF
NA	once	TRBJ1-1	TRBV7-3	TGTGCCAGCAGCTCAACAGGAAAAGAGAACACGGAAGCTTTCTTT	CASSSTGKENTEAFF
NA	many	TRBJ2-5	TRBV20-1	TGCAGTGCTCGAAGACCCCAAGAGACCCAGTACTTC	CSARRPQETQYF
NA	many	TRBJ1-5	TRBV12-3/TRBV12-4	TGTGCCAGCAGTTTAGTAGTGGGGGGAGGTAATCAGCCCCAGCATTTT	CASSLVVGGGNQPQHF
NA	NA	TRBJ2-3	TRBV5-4	TGTGCCAGCAGCTTGAGGGGAACAGATACGCAGTATTTT	CASSLRGTDTQYF
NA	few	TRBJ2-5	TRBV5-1	TGCGCCAACAGCCCCGGCAGTTCCATCCCCCAAGAGACCCAGTACTTC	CANSPGSSIPQETQYF
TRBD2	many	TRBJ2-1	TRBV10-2	TGCGCCAGTAGAGTAGCGGGGGATCGAAATGAGCAGTTCTTC	CASRVAGDRNEQFF
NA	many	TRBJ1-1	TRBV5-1	TGCGCCAGCAGCACAGGGTATGACACTGAAGCTTTCTTT	CASSTGYDTEAFF
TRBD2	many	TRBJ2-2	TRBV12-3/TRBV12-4	TGTGCCAGCAGTGCCGGGACTAGCCGATACACCGGGGAGCTGTTTTTT	CASSAGTSRYTGELFF
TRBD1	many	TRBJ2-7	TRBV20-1	TGCAGTGCTTCCGGGACAGGGAGCTCCTACGAGCAGTACTTC	CSASGTGSSYEQYF
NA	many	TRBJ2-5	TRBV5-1	TGCGCCAGCAGCTTGGATCCTAGCGCGGCCTCGGGGGAGACCCAGTACTTC	CASSLDPSAASGETQYF
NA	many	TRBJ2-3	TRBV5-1	TGCGCCAGCAGCTTGGCAGGCAGGGGCACAGATACGCAGTATTTT	CASSLAGRGTDTQYF
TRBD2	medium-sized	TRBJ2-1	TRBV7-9	TGTGCCAGCAGCTTAGCCCTAGCGGGGTCCTACAATGAGCAGTTCTTC	CASSLALAGSYNEQFF
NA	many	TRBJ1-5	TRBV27	TGTGCCAGCTCGGCAGGCCTCAATCAGCCCCAGCATTTT	CASSAGLNQPQHF
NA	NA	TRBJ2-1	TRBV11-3	TGTGCCAGCAGCTTAAGGTCGCTAGCCCATGAGCAGTTCTTC	CASSLRSLAHEQFF
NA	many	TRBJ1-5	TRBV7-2	TGTGCCAGCAGCCTCCACAATCAGCCCCAGCATTTT	CASSLHNQPQHF
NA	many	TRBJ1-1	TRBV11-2	TGTGCCAGCAGTCGAAACGTCGACCCTGGCACTGAAGCTTTCTTT	CASSRNVDPGTEAFF
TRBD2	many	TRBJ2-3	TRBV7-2	TGTGCCAGCAGCGGCGCTAGCGGGGGCACAGATACGCAGTATTTT	CASSGASGGTDTQYF
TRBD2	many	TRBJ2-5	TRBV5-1	TGCGCCAGCAGCTTCTCGGGGCGGAGCGGGGGGACAGAGACCCAGTACTTC	CASSFSGRSGGTETQYF